Following are 17 T cell receptor beta chains from one sample sequenced in a study of naive and memory T cell subsets. Both TRBC1 and TRBC2 were covered by a beta constant-region primer of two equimolar oligonucleotides. In TCRdb, the UMI-ligation and nested PCR reads were re-called with MiXCR into one record per CDR3 protein. The sample has approximately 85,000 distinct CDR3 sequences, around 7% seen once. The source material was central memory CD4+ T cells from blood. The receptors were sampled from a human donor in good health.

The table lists this clonotype with many counts. V is TRBV6-2 or TRBV6-3 and J is TRBJ1-5; D is ambiguous. This CDR3 contains 14 residues. Germline lookup yields CDR1 MNHEY and CDR2 SVGEGT. V shed 6 bases and J shed 6 bases, with 15 bases lying between them. Written as DNA, the CDR3 is TGTGCCAGCAGAATATGGGGAGGGAGTCAGCCCCAGCATTTT. It is translated as CASRIWGGSQPQHF.

The V gene is TRBV3-1, the J gene TRBJ1-2; D is perhaps TRBD1 (5 bases). V was pared by 1 base and J by 7 bases, with 10 bases between. This CDR3 region has 13 residues. CDR1 LGHDT and CDR2 YNNKEL come from the germline V gene (reference sequence). The CDR3 sequence is CASSQGGAFGYTF. The DNA for the CDR3 is TGTGCCAGCAGCCAAGGGGGCGCATTTGGCTACACCTTC. Combining the CDR3 with reference TRBV3-1 and TRBJ1-2 gives the whole variable domain DTAVSQTPKYLVTQMGNDKSIKCEQNLGHDTMYWYKQDSKKFLKIMFSYNNKELIINETVPNRFSPKSPDKAHLNLHINSLELGDSAVYFCASSQGGAFGYTFGSGTRLTVV.

This clonotype was observed a few times. V is TRBV7-2 and J is TRBJ2-7; perhaps TRBD1 as D (5 bases). Deletions cut 3 bases from V and 5 bases from J, with 17 bases between. The CDR3 has 15 amino acids. Germline CDR1 reads SGHTA; CDR2 reads FQGNSA. The CDR3 loop is CASSFQAGKFNEQYF. The CDR3 nucleotides read TGTGCCAGCAGCTTCCAGGCAGGGAAATTCAACGAGCAGTACTTC.

The J gene is TRBJ2-3, the V gene TRBV18, with D uncertain. The CDR3 sequence is 13 residues long. In germline, CDR1 is KGHSH, CDR2 LQKENI. V gave up 4 bases and J gave up 5 bases, with 10 bases separating them. CDR3 DNA sequence: TGTGCCAGCTCACTGACGCGGATAGATACGCAGTATTTT. It yields the protein CASSLTRIDTQYF.

This clonotype was seen only a few times. At one of its ends the junction is not consistent with the germline gene, which may arise from a read error. The chain is built from TRBV3-1 and TRBJ2-3, with D perhaps matching TRBD2 (6 bases). This CDR3 has 17 amino acids. Germline lookup yields CDR1 LGHDT and CDR2 YNNKEL (reference sequence). The CDR3 sequence is CASSKEPLAISTDTQYF. Here the CDR3 DNA reads TGTGCCAGCAGCAAAGAGCCGCTAGCGATTAGCACAGATACGCAGTATTTT.

The sample holds many counts of this clonotype. This sequence joins TRBV19 and TRBJ1-6; 7 bases agree with TRBD1. J was trimmed by 7 bases and V by 5 bases; bases with no gene match: 14. The length of the CDR3 is 17 residues. CDR1 and CDR2 (germline): LNHDA, SQIVND (reference sequence). CDR3 sequence: CASSPRQGRINNSPLHF. In nucleotides, the CDR3 is TGTGCCAGTAGTCCCCGACAGGGTCGGATTAACAATTCACCCCTCCACTTT.

The chain employs TRBV28 and TRBJ2-7, with a possible D match to TRBD1 (5 bases). Germline CDR1 MDHEN, CDR2 SYDVKM. V lost 4 bases and J lost 6, with 19 bases in between. This CDR3 is 15 amino acids long. Written as DNA, the CDR3 is TGTGCCAGCAGTTCGGACATGGACGGTTGGGGCGAGCAGTACTTC. Its translation: CASSSDMDGWGEQYF. Using reference TRBV28 and TRBJ2-7 for the parts outside the CDR3, the full variable domain is DVKVTQSSRYLVKRTGEKVFLECVQDMDHENMFWYRQDPGLGLRLIYFSYDVKMKEKGDIPEGYSVSREKKERFSLILESASTNQTSMYLCASSSDMDGWGEQYFGPGTRLTVT.

This clonotype has ten or more counts. This sequence joins TRBV2 and TRBJ1-2, with 7 bases lining up with TRBD1. V trimming: 4 bases; J trimming: 1 base; junction bases outside the gene matches: 0. Germline-derived CDR1 and CDR2 are SNHLY and FYNNEI. The CDR3 runs to 13 residues. CDR3 protein: CASSGDSNYGYTF. The CDR3 DNA reads TGTGCCAGCAGTGGGGACAGTAACTATGGCTACACCTTC.

This clonotype appeared many times. This sequence joins TRBV19 and TRBJ2-1; 7 bases map to TRBD1. V shed 4 bases, J shed 8 bases, and the junction held 11 bases outside the gene matches. The CDR3 length is 15 residues. CDR1 and CDR2 (germline): LNHDA, SQIVND (reference sequence). The CDR3 spells CASSSPNRGLYEQFF. The CDR3 DNA reads as TGTGCCAGTAGTAGCCCCAACAGGGGCCTCTATGAGCAGTTCTTC.

There are many counts of this clonotype. The chain joins TRBV7-9 to TRBJ1-2; D call uncertain. CDR1 SEHNR and CDR2 FQNEAQ come from the germline V gene (reference sequence). Trimming removed 3 bases at V and 1 base at J, with 6 bases between. The CDR3 consists of 13 residues. CDR3 in amino acids: CASSFSVNYGYTF. CDR3 nucleotide sequence: TGTGCCAGCAGCTTCTCAGTTAACTATGGCTACACCTTC.

There are many counts of this clonotype. The rearrangement uses TRBV20-1 and TRBJ1-5; D is undetermined. CDR3 length: 14 residues. The V gene's germline CDR1 is DFQATT and CDR2 SNEGSKA (reference sequence). The V and J ends lost 7 bases and 4 bases respectively, with 17 bases between them. Here the CDR3 DNA reads TGCAGTGTCAGGATCCCGACGGGAAATCAGCCCCAGCATTTT. It specifies CSVRIPTGNQPQHF.

This clonotype was seen at least ten times. The V call is TRBV20-1, the J call TRBJ1-2; tentatively, D is TRBD1 (5 bases). CDR1 and CDR2 (germline): DFQATT, SNEGSKA (reference sequence). V was pared by 3 bases and J by 2 bases, with 10 bases between. CDR3 length: 13 amino acids. The CDR3 nucleotides are TGCAGTGCTAGTTTTGGGACCAACTATGGCTACACCTTC. Amino acid sequence: CSASFGTNYGYTF.

This clonotype was counted many times. The chain links TRBV5-6 to TRBJ1-2; D is undetermined. This CDR3 is 12 amino acids long. Germline assignment: CDR1 SGHDT and CDR2 YYEEEE. V was trimmed by 3 bases and J by 8 bases, leaving 11 bases between them. The CDR3 DNA sequence: TGTGCCAGCAGCTCGACGTTTCACGGCTACACCTTC. This gives the protein CASSSTFHGYTF.

Turning to this clonotype: No DNA is shown, since the ends of the CDR3 on it are uncertain; the CDR3 is the one TCRdb lists. V gene TRBV29-1 combines with J gene TRBJ2-5; the D call of TRBD1 is as the table states it, not checked on the DNA. CDR1 is SQVTM and CDR2 is ANQGSEA in the germline V gene. Including both end residues, the CDR3 is 11 amino acids long. CDR3 region: CSVGGGSQKYF.

The chain uses TRBV29-1 and TRBJ2-3; the match to TRBD1 covers 7 bases. The germline V gene encodes CDR1 SQVTM and CDR2 ANQGSEA. The CDR3 has 12 residues. J gave up 6 bases and V 3 bases, and 3 bases lay outside the gene matches. The CDR3 nucleotides read TGCAGCGTTGATGTGACAGGGGATACGCAGTATTTT. Its translation: CSVDVTGDTQYF.

This clonotype has a count of ten or more. The V gene is TRBV5-1, the J gene TRBJ2-3; D is perhaps TRBD1 (6 bases). With 9 bases removed from V and 2 bases from J, the gap between germline ends came to 16 bases. Germline V CDR1 and CDR2: SGHRS, YFSETQ. The length of the CDR3 is 14 residues. The CDR3 DNA sequence: TGCGCCACCCGACTACAGGGTACCACAGATACGCAGTATTTT. This sequence encodes CATRLQGTTDTQYF.

This clonotype was counted ten times or more. The chain has TRBV11-2 and TRBJ2-3, with 12 bases aligning to TRBD1. The CDR3 contains 16 residues. The ends lost 1 base at V and 5 bases at J; junction bases unmatched: 4. Germline V lookup: CDR1 SGHAT, CDR2 FQNNGV. CDR3 nucleotide sequence: TGTGCCAGCAGCTTAGTGGGGACAGGGGGCAGAGATACGCAGTATTTT. Translation gives CASSLVGTGGRDTQYF.